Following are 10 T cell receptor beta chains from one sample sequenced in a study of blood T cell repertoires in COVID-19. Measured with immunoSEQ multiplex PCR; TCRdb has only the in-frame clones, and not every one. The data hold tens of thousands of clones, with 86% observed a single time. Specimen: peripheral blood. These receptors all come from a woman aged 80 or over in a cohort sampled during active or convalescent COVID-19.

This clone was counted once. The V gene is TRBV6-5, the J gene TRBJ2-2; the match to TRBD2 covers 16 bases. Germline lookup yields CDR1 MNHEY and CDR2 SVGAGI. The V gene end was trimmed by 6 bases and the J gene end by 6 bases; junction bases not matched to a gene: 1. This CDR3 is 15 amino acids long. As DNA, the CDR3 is TGTGCCAGCAGGGGACTAGCGGGAGGGCCCGGGGAGCTGTTTTTT. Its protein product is CASRGLAGGPGELFF.

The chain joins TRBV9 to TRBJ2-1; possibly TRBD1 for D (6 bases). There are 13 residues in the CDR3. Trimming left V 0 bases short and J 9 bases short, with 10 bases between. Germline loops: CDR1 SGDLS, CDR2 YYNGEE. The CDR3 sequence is CASSVEGRGEQFF. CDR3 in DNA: TGTGCCAGCAGCGTAGAAGGCAGGGGTGAGCAGTTCTTC.

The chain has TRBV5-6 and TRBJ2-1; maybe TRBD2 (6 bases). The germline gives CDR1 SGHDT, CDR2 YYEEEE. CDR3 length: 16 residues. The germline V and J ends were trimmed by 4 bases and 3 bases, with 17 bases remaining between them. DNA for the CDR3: TGTGCCAGCAGCCGCTCAGAGCGGGTGCACTACAATGAGCAGTTCTTC. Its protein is CASSRSERVHYNEQFF. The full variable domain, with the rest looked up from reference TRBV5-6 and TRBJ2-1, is DAGVTQSPTHLIKTRGQQVTLRCSPKSGHDTVSWYQQALGQGPQFIFQYYEEEERQRGNFPDRFSGHQFPNYSSELNVNALLLGDSALYLCASSRSERVHYNEQFFGPGTRLTVL.

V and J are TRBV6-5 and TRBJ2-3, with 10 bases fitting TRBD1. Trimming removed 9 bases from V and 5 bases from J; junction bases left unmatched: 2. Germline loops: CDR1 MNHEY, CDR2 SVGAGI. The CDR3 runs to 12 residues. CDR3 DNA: TGTGCCAGTGACAGGGGGCAAGATACGCAGTATTTT. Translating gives CASDRGQDTQYF.

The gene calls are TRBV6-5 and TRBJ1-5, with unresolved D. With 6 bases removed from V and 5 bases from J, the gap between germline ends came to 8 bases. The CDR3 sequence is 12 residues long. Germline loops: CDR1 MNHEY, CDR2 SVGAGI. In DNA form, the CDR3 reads TGTGCCAGCAGCATCACAGATCAGCCCCAGCATTTT. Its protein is CASSITDQPQHF.

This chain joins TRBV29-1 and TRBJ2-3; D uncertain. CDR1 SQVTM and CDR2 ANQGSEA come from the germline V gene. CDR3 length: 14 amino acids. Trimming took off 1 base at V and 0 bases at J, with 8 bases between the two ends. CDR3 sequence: CSVEGHGSTDTQYF. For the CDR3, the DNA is TGCAGCGTTGAAGGCCACGGGAGCACAGATACGCAGTATTTT.

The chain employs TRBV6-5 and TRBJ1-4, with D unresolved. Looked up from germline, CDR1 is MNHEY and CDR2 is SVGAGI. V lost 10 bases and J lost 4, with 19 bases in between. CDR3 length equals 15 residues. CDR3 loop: CANSGPQDYNEKLFF. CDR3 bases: TGTGCCAACTCCGGGCCCCAGGACTATAATGAAAAACTGTTTTTT.

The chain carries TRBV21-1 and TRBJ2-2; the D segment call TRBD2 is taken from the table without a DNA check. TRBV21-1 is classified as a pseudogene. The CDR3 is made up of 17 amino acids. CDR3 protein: CASSKAGGNRNTGELFF. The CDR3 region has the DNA TGTGCCAGCAGCAAAGCGGGAGGAAATCGGAACACCGGGGAGCTGTTTTTT.

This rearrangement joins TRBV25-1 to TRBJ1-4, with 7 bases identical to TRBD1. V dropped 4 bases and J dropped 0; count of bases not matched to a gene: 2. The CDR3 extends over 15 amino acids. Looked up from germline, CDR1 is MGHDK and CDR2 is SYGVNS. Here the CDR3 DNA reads TGTGCCAGCAGTGGCACAGGGGCAACTAATGAAAAACTGTTTTTT. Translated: CASSGTGATNEKLFF.

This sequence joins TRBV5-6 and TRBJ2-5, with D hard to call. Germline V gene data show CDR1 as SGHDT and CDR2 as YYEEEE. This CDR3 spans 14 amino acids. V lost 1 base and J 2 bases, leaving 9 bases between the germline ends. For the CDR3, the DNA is TGTGCCAGCAGCTTGTATGGCAGACAAGAGACCCAGTACTTC. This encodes CASSLYGRQETQYF.